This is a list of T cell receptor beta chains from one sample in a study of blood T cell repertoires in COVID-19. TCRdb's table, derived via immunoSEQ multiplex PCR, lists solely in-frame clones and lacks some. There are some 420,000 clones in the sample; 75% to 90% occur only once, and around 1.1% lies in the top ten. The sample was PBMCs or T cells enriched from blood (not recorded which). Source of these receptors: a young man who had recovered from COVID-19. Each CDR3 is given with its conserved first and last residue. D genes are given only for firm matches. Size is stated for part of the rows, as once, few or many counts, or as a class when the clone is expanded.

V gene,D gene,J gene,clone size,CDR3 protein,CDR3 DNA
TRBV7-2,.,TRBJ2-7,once,CASSASRYEQYF,TGTGCCAGCAGCGCAAGTCGGTACGAGCAGTACTTC
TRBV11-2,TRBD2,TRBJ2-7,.,CASSLGTSGVSYEQYF,TGTGCCAGCAGCCTCGGGACTAGCGGGGTATCCTACGAGCAGTACTTC
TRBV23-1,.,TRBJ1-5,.,CASSHTGGRQPQHF,TGCGCCAGCAGTCACACAGGCGGTCGGCAGCCCCAGCATTTT
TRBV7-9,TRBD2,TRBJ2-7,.,CASSLARERFYEQYF,TGTGCCAGCAGCTTAGCGCGGGAGCGGTTCTACGAGCAGTACTTC
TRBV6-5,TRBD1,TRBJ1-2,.,CASMDRGFGYTF,TGTGCCAGCATGGACAGGGGATTTGGCTACACCTTC
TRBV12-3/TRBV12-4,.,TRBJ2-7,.,CASSLSNSYEQYF,TGTGCCAGCAGTTTAAGCAATTCCTACGAGCAGTACTTC
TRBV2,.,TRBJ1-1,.,CASSPGVTEAFF,TGTGCCAGCAGCCCAGGGGTAACTGAAGCTTTCTTT
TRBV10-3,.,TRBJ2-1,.,CAIGTGVGNEQFF,TGTGCCATCGGAACGGGAGTAGGAAATGAGCAGTTCTTC
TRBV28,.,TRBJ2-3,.,CASSPQSDTQYF,TGTGCCAGCAGCCCCCAGTCAGATACGCAGTATTTT
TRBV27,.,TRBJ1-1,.,CASSLTEQARSAEAFF,TGTGCCAGCAGTTTAACCGAACAGGCCCGAAGCGCTGAAGCTTTCTTT
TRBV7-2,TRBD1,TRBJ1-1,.,CASSLQGNMKNTEAFF,TGTGCCAGCAGCCTACAGGGGAACATGAAGAACACTGAAGCTTTCTTT
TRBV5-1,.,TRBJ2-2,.,CASSFSGESTGELFF,TGCGCCAGCAGCTTCTCGGGGGAGAGCACCGGGGAGCTGTTTTTT
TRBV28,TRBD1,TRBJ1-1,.,CASIMGQGHTEAFF,TGTGCCAGCATCATGGGACAGGGGCACACTGAAGCTTTCTTT
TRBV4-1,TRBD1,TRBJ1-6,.,CASSVLLNDRGLSSPLHF,TGCGCCAGCAGCGTCCTCTTGAACGACAGGGGGCTTAGTTCACCCCTCCACTTT
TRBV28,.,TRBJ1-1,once,CASSPGFEAFF,TGTGCCAGCAGTCCGGGTTTTGAAGCTTTCTTT
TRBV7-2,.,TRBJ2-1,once,CASSRNRVNNEQFF,TGTGCCAGCAGCCGGAACAGGGTGAACAATGAGCAGTTCTTC
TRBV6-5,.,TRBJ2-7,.,CASSTGWGPYEQYF,TGTGCCAGCAGCACAGGGTGGGGTCCCTACGAGCAGTACTTC
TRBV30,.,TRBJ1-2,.,CASQTLGQLYGYTF,TGTGCCTCCCAGACCCTCGGACAGCTCTATGGCTACACCTTC
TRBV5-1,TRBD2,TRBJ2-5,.,CASSPRLGREALRTQYF,TGCGCCAGCAGCCCCCGCCTGGGACGGGAGGCCCTAAGGACCCAGTACTTC
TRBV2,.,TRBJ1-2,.,CASMGGLRGYTF,TGTGCCAGCATGGGGGGGCTCCGTGGCTACACCTTC
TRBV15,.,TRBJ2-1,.,CATSRDQGSKNEQFF,TGTGCCACCAGCAGAGACCAGGGCTCAAAAAATGAGCAGTTCTTC
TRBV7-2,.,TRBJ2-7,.,CASSLQGLREQYF,TGTGCCAGCAGCTTGCAGGGACTGCGCGAGCAGTACTTC